The present T cell receptor (beta chain) was sequenced within a study of blood T cell repertoires in COVID-19. Produced via immunoSEQ multiplex PCR; TCRdb's table is partial and in-frame only. The data show 30,000 to 50,000 clones, around 87% seen once. Germline CDR1 is GTSNPN and CDR2 is SVGIG (reference sequence). The CDR3 sequence is 13 residues long. Trimming cost V 1 base and J 7 bases, with 11 bases left between them. The source is a middle-aged man with active or convalescent COVID-19. This rearrangement joins TRBV30 to TRBJ1-3; D unclear. The specimen sequenced was peripheral blood. CDR3 nucleotides: TGTGCCTGGAGTGGTCAGACTGCGAACACCATATATTTT. As protein: CAWSGQTANTIYF.